One and the same sample provided the 8 T cell receptor beta chains below, sequenced in a study of blood T cell repertoires in COVID-19 (dated by TCRdb to about 2020). The library came from the immunoSEQ multiplex PCR assay. In its TCRdb copy, this immuneACCESS table keeps in-frame sequences only and misses some clones. Where compared with another copy, unresolved V genes explain less than half of these, and the others have no known cause. Across this sample there are a few hundred thousand clones, with about 86% seen only once. About 10% of the sample is held by the ten biggest clonotypes. The sample consisted of PBMCs or T cells enriched from blood (not recorded which). The receptors were sampled from a woman aged 45-59 years who had recovered from COVID-19.

J is TRBJ1-5 and V is TRBV6-5; 7 bases match TRBD1. Germline V gene data show CDR1 as MNHEY and CDR2 as SVGAGI. J gave up 3 bases and V 6 bases, and 2 bases lay outside the gene matches. The length of the CDR3 is 13 residues. In DNA, the CDR3 is TGTGCCAGCAGGACAGGGATCAATCAGCCCCAGCATTTT. It translates to CASRTGINQPQHF.

The table lists this clone with a count of one. The chain is built from TRBV7-2 and TRBJ1-1; D is unclear. In germline, CDR1 is SGHTA, CDR2 FQGNSA. CDR3 length: 13 residues. V lost 1 base and J lost 11, with 14 bases in between. For the CDR3, the DNA is TGTGCCAGCAGCTTAGGTCCGGTTTCACCGGCTTTCTTT. Amino acid sequence: CASSLGPVSPAFF. Complete variable domain (other parts from reference TRBV7-2 and TRBJ1-1): GAGVSQSPSNKVTEKGKDVELRCDPISGHTALYWYRQSLGQGLEFLIYFQGNSAPDKSGLPSDRFSAERTGGSVSTLTIQRTQQEDSAVYLCASSLGPVSPAFFGQGTRLTVV.

About this clone: At one boundary the junction diverges from the germline segment, which might be a read error. The rearrangement links TRBV7-7 to TRBJ1-4, with 11 bases lining up with TRBD1. The CDR3 consists of 21 residues. Germline CDR1 reads SSHAT; CDR2 reads FNYEAQ (reference sequence). The CDR3 DNA reads as TGTGCTAGCAGCTTTAAGTCGTGGGACAGGGGGTACCCTGCAACTAATGAAAAACTGTTTTTT. Amino acid sequence: CASSFKSWDRGYPATNEKLFF.

This clone was seen a handful of times. The rearrangement joins TRBV7-9 to TRBJ1-2; D is unclear. Germline CDR1 and CDR2: SEHNR and FQNEAQ (reference sequence). The CDR3 contains 13 residues. With 8 bases removed from V and 2 bases from J, the gap between germline ends came to 12 bases. The DNA of the CDR3 is TGTGCCAGCGCCTTGGACGGGAACTATGGCTACACCTTC. As protein: CASALDGNYGYTF.

CDR3 DNA sequence: TGTGCCAGTAGTGACAGACAGGGGACACGGCAGCCCCAGCATTTT. The encoded protein is CASSDRQGTRQPQHF. This sequence joins TRBV19 and TRBJ1-5, with 8 positions matching TRBD1. The CDR3 has 15 residues. Looked up from germline, CDR1 is LNHDA and CDR2 is SQIVND (reference sequence). The J segment lost 7 bases and the V segment lost 5 bases, leaving 10 bases of the junction unmatched.

The chain joins TRBV5-1 to TRBJ1-1; perhaps TRBD1 as D (5 bases). There are 14 residues in the CDR3. The germline V gene has CDR1 SGHRS and CDR2 YFSETQ. Trimming cost V 0 bases and J 4 bases, with 10 bases left between them. The CDR3 bases are TGCGCCAGCAGCTTGGGACAGCCGGCCACTGAAGCTTTCTTT. Translated: CASSLGQPATEAFF.

The rearrangement joins TRBV30 to TRBJ2-3; D unresolved. Trimming took 1 base from V and 3 from J, leaving 8 bases between them. The germline CDR1 and CDR2 sequences are GTSNPN and SVGIG (reference sequence). This CDR3 is 13 amino acids long. The CDR3 DNA follows: TGTGCCTGGAGTGCCACATTAACAGATACGCAGTATTTT. Residues: CAWSATLTDTQYF.

The V and J genes are TRBV5-1 and TRBJ2-1; 8 bases are a match to TRBD2. The CDR3 has 14 amino acids. CDR1 SGHRS and CDR2 YFSETQ come from the germline V gene. Unmatched junction bases numbered 4, after V lost 4 bases and J lost 4 bases. CDR3 sequence reads: CASSLGGAYNEQFF. In nucleotides, the CDR3 is TGCGCCAGCAGCCTCGGGGGGGCGTACAATGAGCAGTTCTTC.